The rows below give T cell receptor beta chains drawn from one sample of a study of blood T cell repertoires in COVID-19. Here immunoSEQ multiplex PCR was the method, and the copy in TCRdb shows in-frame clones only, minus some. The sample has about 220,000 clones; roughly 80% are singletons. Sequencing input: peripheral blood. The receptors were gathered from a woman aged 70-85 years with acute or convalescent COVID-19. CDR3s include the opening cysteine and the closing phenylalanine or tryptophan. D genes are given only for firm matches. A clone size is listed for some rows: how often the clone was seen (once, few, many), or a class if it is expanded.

cdr3_aa: CASSQGLAGGGNTEAFF
cdr3_nt: TGTGCCAGCAGCCAAGGACTGGCCGGGGGGGGGAACACTGAAGCTTTCTTT
d_call: NA
v_call: TRBV4-2
clone_size: NA
j_call: TRBJ1-1

cdr3_aa: CASSGLGETQYF
cdr3_nt: TGCGCCAGCAGCGGACTAGGGGAGACCCAGTACTTC
d_call: TRBD2
v_call: TRBV10-2
clone_size: NA
j_call: TRBJ2-5

cdr3_aa: CASSLDRDFQPQHF
cdr3_nt: TGTGCCAGCAGCTTAGACCGGGACTTTCAGCCCCAGCATTTT
d_call: NA
v_call: TRBV7-2
clone_size: NA
j_call: TRBJ1-5

cdr3_aa: CASSFLLGSEKLFF
cdr3_nt: TGTGCCAGCAGCTTTTTACTGGGGAGTGAAAAACTGTTTTTT
d_call: NA
v_call: TRBV5-5
clone_size: many
j_call: TRBJ1-4

cdr3_aa: CASRPTGRNEQFF
cdr3_nt: TGTGCCAGCAGGCCGACAGGGCGCAATGAGCAGTTCTTC
d_call: TRBD1
v_call: TRBV6-5
clone_size: once
j_call: TRBJ2-1

cdr3_aa: CASSRTGYTDTQYF
cdr3_nt: TGTGCCAGTAGTCGGACAGGGTACACAGATACGCAGTATTTT
d_call: TRBD1
v_call: TRBV19
clone_size: many
j_call: TRBJ2-3

cdr3_aa: CASSVGGGPTLAEAFF
cdr3_nt: TGTGCCAGCAGCGTAGGGGGGGGTCCTACTCTCGCTGAAGCTTTCTTT
d_call: NA
v_call: TRBV9
clone_size: NA
j_call: TRBJ1-1

cdr3_aa: CASTTGQGRGTGELFF
cdr3_nt: TGTGCCAGTACTACGGGACAGGGAAGAGGTACCGGGGAGCTGTTTTTT
d_call: TRBD1
v_call: TRBV19
clone_size: NA
j_call: TRBJ2-2

cdr3_aa: CASSEGTSVLETQYF
cdr3_nt: TGTGCCAGCAGTGAAGGGACTAGCGTTTTAGAGACCCAGTACTTC
d_call: TRBD2
v_call: TRBV2
clone_size: NA
j_call: TRBJ2-5

cdr3_aa: CASSRDRVTEAFF
cdr3_nt: TGCGCCAGCAGTCGGGACAGGGTCACTGAAGCTTTCTTT
d_call: TRBD1
v_call: TRBV10-1
clone_size: few
j_call: TRBJ1-1

cdr3_aa: CASSLVGQGSGNTIYF
cdr3_nt: TGCGCCAGCAGCTTGGTGGGACAGGGATCTGGAAACACCATATATTTT
d_call: TRBD1
v_call: TRBV5-1
clone_size: once
j_call: TRBJ1-3

cdr3_aa: CASSSWGDGNYGYTF
cdr3_nt: TGTGCCAGCAGCTCCTGGGGGGATGGTAACTATGGCTACACCTTC
d_call: NA
v_call: TRBV11-2
clone_size: NA
j_call: TRBJ1-2

cdr3_aa: CASSPLLDIVTGANVLTF
cdr3_nt: TGTGCCAGCTCACCGCTTCTGGACATTGTAACTGGGGCCAACGTCCTGACTTTC
d_call: NA
v_call: TRBV18
clone_size: NA
j_call: TRBJ2-6

cdr3_aa: CASSQSQGGEGYGYTF
cdr3_nt: TGTGCCAGCAGCCAGTCTCAGGGAGGGGAAGGCTATGGCTACACCTTC
d_call: NA
v_call: TRBV3-1/TRBV3-2
clone_size: NA
j_call: TRBJ1-2

cdr3_aa: CASSLGGGNEQFF
cdr3_nt: TGTGCCAGCAGTTTAGGCGGGGGAAATGAGCAGTTCTTC
d_call: TRBD2
v_call: TRBV12-3/TRBV12-4
clone_size: NA
j_call: TRBJ2-1

cdr3_aa: CAWSVHTVERSNQPQHF
cdr3_nt: TGTGCCTGGAGTGTACACACAGTCGAAAGGAGCAATCAGCCCCAGCATTTT
d_call: NA
v_call: TRBV30
clone_size: NA
j_call: TRBJ1-5

cdr3_aa: CASSPASTYNEQFF
cdr3_nt: TGTGCCAGCTCACCGGCTTCGACCTACAATGAGCAGTTCTTC
d_call: NA
v_call: TRBV18
clone_size: NA
j_call: TRBJ2-1

cdr3_aa: CAWSRGRPEKLFF
cdr3_nt: TGTGCCTGGAGCAGGGGGCGTCCTGAAAAACTGTTTTTT
d_call: TRBD1
v_call: TRBV30
clone_size: NA
j_call: TRBJ1-4

cdr3_aa: CASSPNSGGSYNEQFF
cdr3_nt: TGTGCCAGCTCCCCTAATAGCGGGGGGTCCTACAATGAGCAGTTCTTC
d_call: TRBD2
v_call: TRBV18
clone_size: NA
j_call: TRBJ2-1

cdr3_aa: CASSESGAFGNEQFF
cdr3_nt: TGTGCCAGCAGCGAAAGCGGTGCCTTTGGGAATGAGCAGTTCTTC
d_call: NA
v_call: TRBV7-2
clone_size: NA
j_call: TRBJ2-1

cdr3_aa: CASGLDGTSGYTF
cdr3_nt: TGTGCTAGTGGTTTGGACGGGACTTCTGGCTACACCTTC
d_call: NA
v_call: TRBV12-5
clone_size: NA
j_call: TRBJ1-2

cdr3_aa: CAWSGQGGYEQYF
cdr3_nt: TGTGCCTGGAGTGGGCAGGGTGGTTACGAGCAGTACTTC
d_call: NA
v_call: TRBV30
clone_size: NA
j_call: TRBJ2-7

cdr3_aa: CASSLPQASPLHF
cdr3_nt: TGTGCCAGCAGTCTACCACAGGCTTCACCCCTCCACTTT
d_call: NA
v_call: TRBV2
clone_size: NA
j_call: TRBJ1-6

cdr3_aa: CASSLGQGSGYTF
cdr3_nt: TGTGCCAGCAGCCTGGGACAGGGAAGTGGCTACACCTTC
d_call: TRBD1
v_call: TRBV12-3/TRBV12-4
clone_size: NA
j_call: TRBJ1-2

cdr3_aa: CASSVSGGPTGELFF
cdr3_nt: TGTGCCAGCAGCGTATCGGGGGGCCCCACCGGGGAGCTGTTTTTT
d_call: NA
v_call: TRBV9
clone_size: NA
j_call: TRBJ2-2

cdr3_aa: CASSEWSGGEDYEQYF
cdr3_nt: TGTGCCAGCAGTGAATGGAGCGGGGGGGAGGACTACGAGCAGTACTTC
d_call: TRBD2
v_call: TRBV6-1
clone_size: NA
j_call: TRBJ2-7

cdr3_aa: CASSRRQPTGSDYGYTF
cdr3_nt: TGCGCCAGCAGCCGGAGACAACCGACAGGCTCAGACTATGGCTACACCTTC
d_call: NA
v_call: TRBV5-1
clone_size: NA
j_call: TRBJ1-2

cdr3_aa: CASSHSGKWGYTF
cdr3_nt: TGCGCCAGCAGCCACTCAGGGAAGTGGGGCTACACCTTC
d_call: NA
v_call: TRBV4-3
clone_size: NA
j_call: TRBJ1-2

cdr3_aa: CASSSRQGRNTEAFF
cdr3_nt: TGTGCCAGCAGCTCTCGACAGGGGAGGAACACTGAAGCTTTCTTT
d_call: TRBD1
v_call: TRBV9
clone_size: NA
j_call: TRBJ1-1

cdr3_aa: CASSYSRTGGGYGYTF
cdr3_nt: TGTGCCAGCAGTTACTCCCGGACAGGGGGAGGATATGGCTACACCTTC
d_call: TRBD1
v_call: TRBV6-5
clone_size: many
j_call: TRBJ1-2

cdr3_aa: CASRPQVFSYNEQFF
cdr3_nt: TGTGCCAGCAGGCCGCAGGTATTCTCATACAATGAGCAGTTCTTC
d_call: NA
v_call: TRBV6-5
clone_size: NA
j_call: TRBJ2-1

cdr3_aa: CASSYSFKQGYEQYF
cdr3_nt: TGTGCCAGCAGTTACTCGTTTAAACAGGGCTACGAGCAGTACTTC
d_call: NA
v_call: TRBV6-5
clone_size: NA
j_call: TRBJ2-7

cdr3_aa: CASSLSRIPETNTGELFF
cdr3_nt: TGTGCCAGCAGTTTATCAAGAATACCCGAGACGAACACCGGGGAGCTGTTTTTT
d_call: NA
v_call: TRBV27
clone_size: few
j_call: TRBJ2-2

cdr3_aa: CAISESGDFDTGELFF
cdr3_nt: TGTGCCATCAGTGAGTCTGGAGACTTCGACACCGGGGAGCTGTTTTTT
d_call: NA
v_call: TRBV10-3
clone_size: NA
j_call: TRBJ2-2

cdr3_aa: CASSRTGFDEKLFF
cdr3_nt: TGTGCCAGCAGCCGGACAGGGTTTGATGAAAAACTGTTTTTT
d_call: TRBD1
v_call: TRBV7-2
clone_size: NA
j_call: TRBJ1-4

cdr3_aa: CASSMPGGGSRTQYF
cdr3_nt: TGTGCCAGTAGTATGCCCGGGGGGGGCTCAAGAACGCAGTATTTT
d_call: TRBD2
v_call: TRBV19
clone_size: few
j_call: TRBJ2-3

cdr3_aa: CASSFGPGVKVRDEQFF
cdr3_nt: TGTGCCAGCAGCTTTGGGCCAGGGGTAAAAGTACGGGATGAGCAGTTCTTC
d_call: NA
v_call: TRBV5-6
clone_size: NA
j_call: TRBJ2-1

cdr3_aa: CASSLGPEFEQYF
cdr3_nt: TGTGCCAGCAGCTTAGGCCCCGAGTTTGAGCAGTACTTC
d_call: NA
v_call: TRBV7-9
clone_size: NA
j_call: TRBJ2-7

cdr3_aa: CASSFDSFRHTQYF
cdr3_nt: TGTGCCAGCAGCTTTGACAGTTTCAGGCATACGCAGTATTTT
d_call: NA
v_call: TRBV7-9
clone_size: few
j_call: TRBJ2-3

cdr3_aa: CASSREMEDTQYF
cdr3_nt: TGTGCCAGCAGCCGGGAGATGGAAGATACGCAGTATTTT
d_call: NA
v_call: TRBV7-2
clone_size: NA
j_call: TRBJ2-3

cdr3_aa: CSVALGLGGVTDTQYF
cdr3_nt: TGCAGCGTCGCCCTGGGACTAGGAGGTGTCACAGATACGCAGTATTTT
d_call: TRBD2
v_call: TRBV29-1
clone_size: NA
j_call: TRBJ2-3

cdr3_aa: CASSYQGEDYGYTF
cdr3_nt: TGTGCCAGCAGTTACCAGGGGGAGGACTATGGCTACACCTTC
d_call: TRBD1
v_call: TRBV6-6
clone_size: NA
j_call: TRBJ1-2